The source of this T cell receptor beta chain is a study of Graves' ophthalmopathy and Graves' hyperthyroidism. Study conclusions and caveats: Among expanded thyroid clonotypes above 0.001 frequency, most also occurred in blood.

This clonotype was counted at least ten times. What it recognizes is unknown. V lost 5 bases and J 7 bases, leaving 15 bases between the germline ends. The CDR3 totals 13 residues. Germline-derived CDR1 and CDR2 are SGHVS and FNYEAQ. Amplification of the TCR beta CDR3 regions used RNA transcripts (as template). In the first round, RT-PCR was carried out with HTBI primers, and a multiplex PCR formed the second round. Each CDR3 protein gets one entry after TCRdb re-called the multiplex PCR reads with MiXCR. Of around 470,000 distinct CDR3 sequences in the sample, over 13% were seen once. The TCR was taken from a woman younger than 45 with Graves' ophthalmopathy. The sequenced sample consisted of blood. V usage is TRBV7-6 and J usage is TRBJ2-7; either TRBD1 or TRBD2 may supply D (5 bases each). This CDR3 reads CASSNRDGREQYF. For the CDR3, the DNA is TGTGCCAGCAGCAACCGGGACGGCCGGGAGCAGTACTTC.